This entry features one TCR beta chain sequence. What it binds is unknown. Here the gene names and germline are mouse. The read finishes 1 residue shy of the CDR3 end, and the germline J gene is used to complete it. This specimen belongs to a study of tissue T cells after allogeneic stem cell transplantation. Assay used: immunoSEQ multiplex PCR; TCRdb lists only in-frame clones, some missing. This table has approximately 5,000 clones, more than 25% appearing once. Trimming removed 1 base at V and 0 bases at J, with 6 bases between. This CDR3 comprises 14 residues. Germline CDR1 and CDR2: SGHSN and HYEKVE. As to time point: mouse harvest day 14 after allogeneic transplant. Tail vein injection delivered 10^7 T-cell-depleted bone marrow cells and 10^6 splenic CD5+ T cells. B6 (H2b) cells into BALB/c (H2d) mice; tissues taken at day 7 or 14. Study observations and caveats: This small cohort was clinically heterogeneous, and sampling depth was a limitation.

This chain joins TRBV12-1 and TRBJ1-3; D is undetermined. This clonotype was sampled from a female BALB/c mouse given C57BL/6 T cells with graft-versus-host disease after an allogeneic hematopoietic cell transplant. Specimen: skin. The CDR3 protein is CASSLRNSGNTLYF. The DNA read from the CDR3 is TGTGCCAGCTCTCTACGGAATTCTGGAAATACGCTCTAT. The whole variable domain, filled in from reference TRBV12-1 and TRBJ1-3, reads DSGVVQSPRHIIKEKGGRSVLTCIPISGHSNVVWYQQTLGKELKFLIQHYEKVERDKGFLPSRFSVQQFDDYHSEMNMSALELEDSAMYFCASSLRNSGNTLYFGEGSRLIVV.